One sample yielded the 20 T cell receptor beta chains listed below, sequenced in a study of graft-versus-host responses after intestinal transplantation. Antigens for these TCRs are unknown. Some clones are missing from TCRdb's copy, which holds only in-frame ones; the method was immunoSEQ multiplex PCR. The profile shows tens of thousands of clones, about 95% of them singletons. The specimen was unstimulated CD8+ T cells sorted from spleen or lymph node cells, collected before transplant. These receptors were taken from a human donor who was the organ donor for an intestinal transplant.

This chain joins TRBV6-9 and TRBJ1-4; D call uncertain. Trimming took off 2 bases at V and 1 base at J, with 11 bases between the two ends. The CDR3 sequence is 16 residues long. The V gene's germline CDR1 is MNHGY and CDR2 SVAAGI. Written as DNA, the CDR3 is TGTGCCAGCAGTTATCACACAGAGGGAACTAATGAAAAACTGTTTTTT. Protein: CASSYHTEGTNEKLFF.

The V gene is TRBV28, the J gene TRBJ2-2; 7 bases align to TRBD2. In germline, CDR1 is MDHEN, CDR2 SYDVKM. The CDR3 consists of 16 residues. J was trimmed by 1 base and V by 2 bases; bases with no gene match: 4. The DNA for the CDR3 is TGTGCCAGCAGTTTAGTGGCGGGGGAGAACACCGGGGAGCTGTTTTTT. Protein: CASSLVAGENTGELFF.

The chain employs TRBV9 and TRBJ1-5; 10 bases are a match to TRBD1. The CDR3 contains 15 residues. The ends lost 3 bases at V and 5 bases at J; junction bases unmatched: 5. The germline V gene has CDR1 SGDLS and CDR2 YYNGEE. The CDR3 sequence is CASSATGGGDQPQHF. CDR3 DNA: TGTGCCAGCAGCGCGACAGGGGGCGGCGATCAGCCCCAGCATTTT.

The rearrangement links TRBV9 to TRBJ2-5; D gene uncertain. The J call may not be correct, given that the DNA end is closer to TRBJ2-7. The CDR3 loop spans 14 amino acids. Germline V gene data show CDR1 as SGDLS and CDR2 as YYNGEE. The CDR3 protein is CASSVEGARDEQYF. CDR3 bases: TGTGCCAGCAGCGTAGAAGGCGCCCGTGACGAGCAGTACTTC.

The chain is built from TRBV9 and TRBJ2-3; D may be TRBD2 (6 bases). The CDR3 runs to 15 residues. V was shortened by 2 bases and J by 0 bases, with 10 bases between the two germline ends. Per the germline V gene, CDR1 is SGDLS and CDR2 is YYNGEE. The CDR3 reads CASSVGSGSTDTQYF. DNA for the CDR3: TGTGCCAGCAGCGTCGGTAGCGGAAGCACAGATACGCAGTATTTT.

The chain combines TRBV19 with TRBJ2-7; 9 nucleotides line up with TRBD1. V shed 5 bases and J 2 bases; nucleotides not matched to a gene: 7. Germline-derived CDR1 and CDR2 are LNHDA and SQIVND (reference sequence). The CDR3 has 15 residues. This CDR3 reads CASSYRGRGTYEQYF. CDR3 nucleotides: TGTGCCAGTAGTTACAGGGGGCGCGGGACCTACGAGCAGTACTTC.

The V and J genes are TRBV29-1 and TRBJ2-1, with 8 bases that match TRBD1. CDR1 and CDR2 (germline): SQVTM, ANQGSEA. The CDR3 has 14 residues. V gave up 6 bases and J gave up 4 bases; unmatched junction bases: 8. CDR3 bases: TGCAGCGTGATGGGGACAGGCACATACAATGAGCAGTTCTTC. This gives the protein CSVMGTGTYNEQFF.

V is TRBV27 and J is TRBJ2-7, with D perhaps TRBD1 (5 bases). The V gene's germline CDR1 is MNHEY and CDR2 SMNVEV (reference sequence). The CDR3 is made up of 15 amino acids. V lost 0 bases, J lost 1 base, and 10 bases lay in between. As DNA, the CDR3 is TGTGCCAGCAGTTTATCTATGGGGCAGTCCTACGAGCAGTACTTC. This translates into CASSLSMGQSYEQYF.

J is TRBJ1-1 and V is TRBV21-1. TRBV21-1 is labeled a pseudogene. The CDR3 covers 10 residues. CDR3 bases: TGTGCCAGCGGGAAAACTGAAGCTTTCTTT. Protein: CASGKTEAFF.

The chain combines TRBV28 with TRBJ2-7; D is unclear. This CDR3 has 19 amino acids. Germline CDR1 is MDHEN and CDR2 is SYDVKM. V was clipped by 5 bases and J by 0 bases, with 26 bases between them. The CDR3 DNA sequence: TGTGCCAGCAGTCCGACTTCCCTCCGGCCGGACCGGAGCTCCTACGAGCAGTACTTC. This codes for CASSPTSLRPDRSSYEQYF. Together with reference TRBV28 and TRBJ2-7, the CDR3 gives the full variable domain: DVKVTQSSRYLVKRTGEKVFLECVQDMDHENMFWYRQDPGLGLRLIYFSYDVKMKEKGDIPEGYSVSREKKERFSLILESASTNQTSMYLCASSPTSLRPDRSSYEQYFGPGTRLTVT.

The chain is built from TRBV15 and TRBJ2-5; tentatively, D is TRBD2 (7 bases). The germline V gene encodes CDR1 LNHNV and CDR2 YYDKDF (reference sequence). The V end was cut by 0 bases, the J end by 3 bases, with 17 bases between. The length of the CDR3 is 17 residues. The CDR3 DNA sequence: TGTGCCACCAGCAGAGATGTAAGGGGGGGTTTGGAAGAGACCCAGTACTTC. Protein sequence: CATSRDVRGGLEETQYF.

The chain employs TRBV4-1 and TRBJ1-2; D uncertain. CDR3 length: 14 residues. Trimming left V 0 bases short and J 0 bases short, with 5 bases between. CDR1 is MGHRA and CDR2 is YSYEKL in the germline V gene. CDR3 protein: CASSQDPANYGYTF. CDR3 nucleotides: TGCGCCAGCAGCCAAGATCCAGCTAACTATGGCTACACCTTC.

The J gene is TRBJ1-4, the V gene TRBV2; perhaps TRBD1 as D (5 bases). The CDR3 runs 16 residues. Per the germline V gene, CDR1 is SNHLY and CDR2 is FYNNEI. The ends were cut back, 7 bases at V and 0 bases at J, with 15 bases in the middle. Here the CDR3 DNA reads TGTGCCAGCACAGACAGACTCCTTGCAACTAATGAAAAACTGTTTTTT. This sequence encodes CASTDRLLATNEKLFF.

The chain employs TRBV14 and TRBJ1-1; D is unresolved. The V gene's germline CDR1 is SGHDN and CDR2 FVKESK. This CDR3 region has 20 residues. Trimming removed 3 bases at V and 3 bases at J, with 29 bases between. The CDR3 DNA is TGTGCCAGCAGCCACACAGAAGAAACCGACGTAGAGGTTAGGGACACTGAAGCTTTCTTT. It is translated as CASSHTEETDVEVRDTEAFF.

The chain combines TRBV6-1 with TRBJ1-1; a weak D match, TRBD1 (5 bases). Germline values: CDR1 MNHNS, CDR2 SASEGT. The CDR3 totals 15 residues. Between the trimmed V and J ends, which lost 0 bases and 0 bases, there was a span of 8 bases. CDR3 coding DNA: TGTGCCAGCAGTGAAGCGGGGGGGGTGAACACTGAAGCTTTCTTT. Its protein product is CASSEAGGVNTEAFF.

The chain has TRBV29-1 and TRBJ2-5, with TRBD2 matching 8 bases. The germline V gene has CDR1 SQVTM and CDR2 ANQGSEA. V gave up 5 bases and J gave up 1 base; unmatched junction bases: 6. The CDR3 has 14 amino acids. DNA for the CDR3: TGCAGCGTTTTAGGACTAGCCCTCCAAGAGACCCAGTACTTC. Translated, it gives CSVLGLALQETQYF.

This clone has just one count. The chain couples TRBV7-8 to TRBJ2-2; TRBD2 might be the D (6 bases). Germline V gene sequence: CDR1 SGHVS, CDR2 FQNEAQ. The CDR3 contains 16 residues. Trimming pared 1 base from V and 1 base from J, leaving 10 bases between. CDR3 loop: CASSLVGGVNTGELFF. The CDR3 DNA reads as TGTGCCAGCAGCTTAGTGGGCGGGGTGAACACCGGGGAGCTGTTTTTT.

This clone showed up just once. The chain joins TRBV19 to TRBJ2-1; D might be TRBD1 or TRBD2, each matching 5 bases. CDR3 length equals 16 residues. The germline CDR1 and CDR2 sequences are LNHDA and SQIVND (reference sequence). Deletions cut 2 bases from V and 0 bases from J, with 11 bases between. CDR3 protein: CASSIWAGSSYNEQFF. In nucleotides, the CDR3 is TGTGCCAGTAGTATATGGGCAGGGAGCTCCTACAATGAGCAGTTCTTC.

In its sample, this clone was seen once. This chain links TRBV7-9 with TRBJ2-1; maybe TRBD2 (6 bases). From germline, CDR1 is SEHNR and CDR2 FQNEAQ (reference sequence). The ends were cut back, 1 base at V and 9 bases at J, with 13 bases in the middle. The CDR3 is 14 amino acids. The CDR3 reads CASSLEGSGGEQFF. The CDR3 nucleotides are TGTGCCAGCAGCTTAGAGGGTAGCGGAGGTGAGCAGTTCTTC.

The chain uses TRBV19 and TRBJ2-7, with D perhaps TRBD1 (6 bases). CDR1 LNHDA and CDR2 SQIVND come from the germline V gene (reference sequence). V was pared by 6 bases and J by 1 base, with 16 bases between. The CDR3 extends over 15 amino acids. In nucleotides, the CDR3 is TGTGCCAGTAGCATGGGCAGGGGATCATCCTACGAGCAGTACTTC. Translating it yields CASSMGRGSSYEQYF.